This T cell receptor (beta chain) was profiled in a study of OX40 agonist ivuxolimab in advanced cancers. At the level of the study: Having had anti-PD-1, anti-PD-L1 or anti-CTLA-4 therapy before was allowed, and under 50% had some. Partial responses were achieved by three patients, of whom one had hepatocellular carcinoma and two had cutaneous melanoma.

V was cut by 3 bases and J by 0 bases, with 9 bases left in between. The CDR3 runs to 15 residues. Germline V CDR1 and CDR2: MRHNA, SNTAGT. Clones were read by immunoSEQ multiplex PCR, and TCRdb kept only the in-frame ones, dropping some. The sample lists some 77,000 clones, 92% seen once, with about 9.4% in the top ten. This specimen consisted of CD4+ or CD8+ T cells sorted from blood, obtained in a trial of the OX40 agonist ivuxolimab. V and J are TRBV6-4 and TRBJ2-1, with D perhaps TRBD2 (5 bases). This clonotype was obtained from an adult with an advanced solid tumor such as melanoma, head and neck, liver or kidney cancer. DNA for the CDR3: TGTGCCAGCAGTGAGGGCGAGGGCTCCTACAATGAGCAGTTCTTC. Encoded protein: CASSEGEGSYNEQFF.